The clone carrying this T cell receptor (beta chain) was seen just once. Its specificity is unknown. Trimming took off 2 bases at V and 0 bases at J, with 4 bases between the two ends. Germline V gene lookup returns CDR1 MNHEY and CDR2 SVGAGI. The length of the CDR3 is 13 residues. Pooling covered second doses at about 4 or about 12 weeks. The data belong to a study of T cell responses to AZD1222 COVID-19 vaccine. General study points: Donors were largely white British and mainly female; clonal diversity was possibly underestimated.

Profiled with immunoSEQ multiplex PCR; TCRdb holds only in-frame clones, not every one. This sample yields some 150,000 clones, of which approximately 90% are seen a single time; about 1.8% belongs to the top ten. Sequenced material: peripheral blood, taken 28 days after the second AZD1222 dose. The receptor was derived from an adult who received the AZD1222 COVID-19 vaccine. The chain couples TRBV6-5 to TRBJ1-2; D is undetermined. CDR3 region: CASSYDPNYGYTF. CDR3 coding DNA: TGTGCCAGCAGTTACGATCCTAACTATGGCTACACCTTC.